This section outlines one TCR beta chain sequence together with its context. What it binds is unknown. The data belong to a study of long-term antiretroviral therapy in people with HIV. It was in the United States that all participants with HIV were treated. Study observations and caveats: No data were available on ART adherence, viral resistance or therapy changes. Before ART, certain clones expanded, and these dominated the repertoire at all time points.

V shed 7 bases and J 8 bases; nucleotides not matched to a gene: 9. Germline loops: CDR1 WSHSY, CDR2 SAAADI. The CDR3 runs 14 residues. immunoSEQ v3.0 was run at survey level. Sequencing of each sample targeted 40,000-50,000 T-cell genomes. Measured with immunoSEQ multiplex PCR; TCRdb has only the in-frame clones, and not every one. The top ten clones hold 3.5% of a sample with 20,000 to 25,000 clones, 88% of them seen once. This chain connects TRBV10-2 to TRBJ1-1; TRBD1 matches at 11 bases. Material: unsorted PBMCs, obtained 2.3 years after starting antiretroviral therapy. This clonotype was obtained from a man between 60 and 75 years old with HIV. CDR3 sequence reads: CASTGTGGRVEAFF. DNA for the CDR3: TGCGCCAGCACCGGGACAGGGGGACGCGTCGAAGCTTTCTTT.